A single T cell receptor beta chain is shown here with its context. Antigen unknown. V trimming: 5 bases; J trimming: 6 bases; junction bases outside the gene matches: 8. CDR1 and CDR2 (germline): SGHAT, FQNNGV. This CDR3 is built from 14 residues. Each PCR reaction had synthetic TCR analog templates spiked into it. The data were produced by immunoSEQ multiplex PCR, yet TCRdb's version contains in-frame clones alone and is incomplete. The sample yields around 41,000 clones, more than 70% seen once. The data belong to a study of PD-L1 blockade in urothelial cancer. Study details: Of prior chemotherapy regimens, patients had received between 0 and 3. The median T cell count in blood samples was 141,255. General study findings and limits: The study found that durable-benefit patients expanded tumor-associated blood clones more at 3 weeks.

This receptor was taken from a woman aged 60 to 75 with urothelial cancer. This chain connects TRBV11-2 to TRBJ2-3; TRBD1 agrees at 7 bases. Source: PBMCs, taken around atezolizumab (anti-PD-L1) treatment. This CDR3 is CASSLDRVRDTQYF. The CDR3, as DNA: TGTGCCAGCAGCCTCGACAGGGTTAGGGATACGCAGTATTTT.